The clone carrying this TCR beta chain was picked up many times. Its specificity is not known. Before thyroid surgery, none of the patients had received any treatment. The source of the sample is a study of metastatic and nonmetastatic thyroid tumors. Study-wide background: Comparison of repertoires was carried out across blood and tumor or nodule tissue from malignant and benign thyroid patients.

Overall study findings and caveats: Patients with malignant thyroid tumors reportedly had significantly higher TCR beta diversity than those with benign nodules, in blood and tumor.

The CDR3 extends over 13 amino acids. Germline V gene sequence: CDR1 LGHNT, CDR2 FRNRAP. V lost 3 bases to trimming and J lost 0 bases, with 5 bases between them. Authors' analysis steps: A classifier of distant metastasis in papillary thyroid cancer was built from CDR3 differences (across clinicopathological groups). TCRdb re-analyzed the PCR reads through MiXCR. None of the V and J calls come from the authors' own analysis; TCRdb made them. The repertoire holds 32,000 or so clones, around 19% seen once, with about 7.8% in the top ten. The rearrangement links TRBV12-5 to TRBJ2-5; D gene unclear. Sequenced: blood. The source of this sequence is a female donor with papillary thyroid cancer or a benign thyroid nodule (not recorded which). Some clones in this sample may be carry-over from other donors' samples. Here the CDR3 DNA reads TGTGCTAGTGGTTTTGGGTACCAAGAGACCCAGTACTTC. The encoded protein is CASGFGYQETQYF.